This section outlines one TCR beta chain sequence together with its context. Via MiXCR, TCRdb re-called the PCR reads, giving one row per CDR3 protein. The table lists fewer than 9,500 distinct CDR3 sequences, approximately 53% of them singletons. The data derive from a study of CD4 and CD8 cells across lung adenocarcinoma regions. Donors had localized lung adenocarcinoma, a non-small cell lung cancer. The CDR3 runs 15 residues. V dropped 9 bases and J dropped 3 bases, with 20 bases sitting between them. Germline V CDR1 and CDR2: MNHEY, SMNVEV (reference sequence). V usage is TRBV27 and J usage is TRBJ2-5; D assignment may be TRBD1 or TRBD2 (6 bases each). Input material: CD4+ T cells from the center of a lung tumor. The TCR sequence derives from a female donor with lung adenocarcinoma. The CD4 and CD8 labels of this study may be unreliable. CDR3 region: CARGLGGGEEETQYF. DNA of the CDR3: TGTGCCAGGGGGCTCGGGGGCGGGGAAGAAGAGACCCAGTACTTC.